The entry below describes one TCR beta chain. Its specificity is unknown. The V segment lost 6 bases and the J segment 1 base; nucleotides outside the gene matches: 6. This CDR3 contains 15 residues. CDR1 MNHEY and CDR2 SVGAGI come from the germline V gene. These data are taken from a study of spatial heterogeneity in lung cancer. The time point was: sample taken at primary tumor resection. The donor group consisted of under 90 patients who had untreated, early-stage non-small cell lung cancer. Whole RNA, isolated from tumor, nontumor lung or frozen PBMC, was sequenced without prior sorting. Each TCR cDNA molecule bore a unique molecular identifier. TCRdb reanalysed the 5' RACE reads using MiXCR and keeps one entry per CDR3 protein. In the table there are 15,000 or so distinct CDR3 sequences, approximately 4.8% of which are singletons. Study-wide results and limits: For expanded intratumoral alpha and beta TCRs, counts tracked tumor mutation counts.

This TCR was sampled from a female donor with early-stage non-small cell lung cancer. Sequencing used lung tumor tissue, obtained at surgery. The chain has TRBV6-5 and TRBJ2-3; the match to TRBD2 covers 8 bases. CDR3 sequence: CASSYAGGGTDTQYF. CDR3 sequence (DNA): TGTGCCAGCAGCTACGCGGGGGGCGGCACAGATACGCAGTATTTT.